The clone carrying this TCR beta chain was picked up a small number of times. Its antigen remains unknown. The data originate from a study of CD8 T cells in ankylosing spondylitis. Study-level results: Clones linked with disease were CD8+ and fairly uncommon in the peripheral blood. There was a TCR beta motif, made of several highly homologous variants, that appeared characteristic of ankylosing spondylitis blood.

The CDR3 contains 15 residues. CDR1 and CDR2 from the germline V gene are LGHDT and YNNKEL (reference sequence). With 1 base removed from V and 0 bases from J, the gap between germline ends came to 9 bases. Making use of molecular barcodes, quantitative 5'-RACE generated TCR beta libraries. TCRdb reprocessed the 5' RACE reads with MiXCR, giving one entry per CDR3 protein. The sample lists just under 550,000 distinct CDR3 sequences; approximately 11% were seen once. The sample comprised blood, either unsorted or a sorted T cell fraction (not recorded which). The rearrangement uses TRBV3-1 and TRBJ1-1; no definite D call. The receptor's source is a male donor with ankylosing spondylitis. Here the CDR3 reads CASSQGENMNTEAFF. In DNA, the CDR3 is TGTGCCAGCAGCCAAGGGGAAAACATGAACACTGAAGCTTTCTTT.